The 13 T cell receptor beta chains below were found in one sample sequenced in a study of blood T cell repertoires in COVID-19. The table came from immunoSEQ multiplex PCR; TCRdb's copy has only in-frame clones and leaves some out. This table holds around 190,000 clones, roughly 79% found once. The sample taken for sequencing was peripheral blood. These receptors were collected from a woman in her thirties or forties with COVID-19, enrolled during active disease.

The V call is TRBV5-4, the J call TRBJ2-1; 7 bases line up with TRBD2. Germline CDR1 SGHNT, CDR2 YYREEE (reference sequence). Losses at the gene ends were 2 bases for V and 7 bases for J; bases not matched to a gene: 6. This CDR3 is built from 14 residues. DNA for the CDR3: TGTGCCAGCAGCTTTCGCGGGAGTAGGAATGAGCAGTTCTTC. Translated, it gives CASSFRGSRNEQFF. Full variable domain (rest looked up from reference TRBV5-4 and TRBJ2-1): ETGVTQSPTHLIKTRGQQVTLRCSSQSGHNTVSWYQQALGQGPQFIFQYYREEENGRGNFPPRFSGLQFPNYSSELNVNALELDDSALYLCASSFRGSRNEQFFGPGTRLTVL.

V usage is TRBV18 and J usage is TRBJ2-1; TRBD2 matches 8 bases. V was clipped by 4 bases and J by 2 bases; unmatched bases: 13. This CDR3 comprises 18 residues. The germline V gene encodes CDR1 KGHSH and CDR2 LQKENI. The CDR3 loop is CASSLSQFGTSTYNEQFF. CDR3 DNA sequence: TGTGCCAGCTCACTCTCCCAGTTCGGGACTAGTACCTACAATGAGCAGTTCTTC.

The J gene is TRBJ1-2, the V gene TRBV6-6, with D hard to call. V lost 2 bases, J lost 7 bases, and 11 bases lay in between. The CDR3 consists of 13 residues. Germline assignment: CDR1 MNHNY and CDR2 SVGAGI (reference sequence). The CDR3 DNA reads TGTGCCAGCAGTTACGGCGAGGGAGGTGGCTACACCTTC. Translated: CASSYGEGGGYTF.

This clone was seen a handful of times. The chain uses TRBV11-3 and TRBJ2-4, with D perhaps matching TRBD2 (5 bases). Trimming shortened V by 1 base and J by 7 bases, and 14 bases separated the two germline ends. CDR1 SGHNT and CDR2 YENEEA come from the germline V gene. CDR3 length equals 15 residues. The CDR3 sequence: CASSLGGSNRNIQYF. The DNA of the CDR3 is TGTGCCAGCAGCTTAGGCGGGTCTAATCGGAACATTCAGTACTTC.

The V and J genes are TRBV11-3 and TRBJ1-4, with TRBD1 identical over 7 bases. V shed 1 base, J shed 11 bases, and the junction held 13 bases outside the gene matches. This CDR3 region has 16 residues. Germline assignment: CDR1 SGHNT and CDR2 YENEEA. Here the CDR3 reads CASSLGRDRENPKLFF. The CDR3 DNA reads TGTGCCAGCAGCTTAGGGCGGGACAGAGAAAACCCGAAACTGTTTTTT. Using reference TRBV11-3 and TRBJ1-4 for the parts outside the CDR3, the full variable domain is EAGVVQSPRYKIIEKKQPVAFWCNPISGHNTLYWYLQNLGQGPELLIRYENEEAVDDSQLPKDRFSAERLKGVDSTLKIQPAELGDSAVYLCASSLGRDRENPKLFFGSGTQLSVL.

This clone was seen once. The genes are TRBV5-1 and TRBJ2-3; 10 bases align to TRBD2. V was clipped by 3 bases and J by 0 bases; unmatched bases: 7. Germline loops: CDR1 SGHRS, CDR2 YFSETQ. This CDR3 has 17 residues. The CDR3 sequence: CASSSSRTSGSTDTQYF. The DNA for the CDR3 is TGCGCCAGCAGCTCCTCTAGGACTAGCGGAAGCACAGATACGCAGTATTTT.

This clone was recorded once. V gene TRBV6-5 combines with J gene TRBJ2-3; TRBD1 matches at 7 bases. This CDR3 region has 15 residues. The junction had 12 bases not matched to a gene; V was cut back by 6 bases and J by 6 bases. Germline lookup yields CDR1 MNHEY and CDR2 SVGAGI. CDR3 amino acids: CASSRGQPGADTQYF. For the CDR3, the DNA is TGTGCCAGCAGCCGGGGACAGCCCGGGGCGGATACGCAGTATTTT.

This clone was found a few times. The chain couples TRBV7-9 to TRBJ1-4, with D uncertain. The V gene's germline CDR1 is SEHNR and CDR2 FQNEAQ (reference sequence). Trimming took 4 bases from V and 8 from J, leaving 8 bases between them. The CDR3 has 12 amino acids. The CDR3 DNA reads as TGTGCCAGCAGCTCGTCCCAGGAAAAACTGTTTTTT. It yields the protein CASSSSQEKLFF. The variable domain in full, with the rest retrieved from reference TRBV7-9 and TRBJ1-4, is DTGVSQNPRHKITKRGQNVTFRCDPISEHNRLYWYRQTLGQGPEFLTYFQNEAQLEKSRLLSDRFSAERPKGSFSTLEIQRTEQGDSAMYLCASSSSQEKLFFGSGTQLSVL.

The table lists this clone with many counts. The rearrangement uses TRBV9 and TRBJ1-6; D call uncertain. Germline V lookup: CDR1 SGDLS, CDR2 YYNGEE. CDR3 length equals 14 residues. Trimming cost V 5 bases and J 0 bases, with 6 bases left between them. The CDR3 loop reads CASSLSSYNSPLHF. DNA of the CDR3: TGTGCCAGCAGTCTAAGCTCCTATAATTCACCCCTCCACTTT. The full variable domain, completed using reference TRBV9 and TRBJ1-6, is DSGVTQTPKHLITATGQRVTLRCSPRSGDLSVYWYQQSLDQGLQFLIQYYNGEERAKGNILERFSAQQFPDLHSELNLSSLELGDSALYFCASSLSSYNSPLHFGNGTRLTVT.

The DNA for the CDR3 is TGCGCCAGCAGCCAAGATGGGGGGTCCGGACCCCAGCATTTT. Its protein product is CASSQDGGSGPQHF. The chain recombines TRBV4-1 with TRBJ1-5; perhaps TRBD1 as D (5 bases). CDR3 length: 14 residues. V was pared by 0 bases and J by 10 bases, with 13 bases between. CDR1 and CDR2 (germline): MGHRA, YSYEKL.

The rearrangement joins TRBV2 to TRBJ2-2; the match to TRBD1 covers 10 bases. V lost 9 bases and J lost 1; bases outside the gene matches: 5. The CDR3 has 15 amino acids. Germline-derived CDR1 and CDR2 are SNHLY and FYNNEI. The CDR3 bases are TGTGCCAGTAAGGGACAGGGGCTGAACACCGGGGAGCTGTTTTTT. The encoded protein is CASKGQGLNTGELFF.

This chain links TRBV7-2 with TRBJ1-1, with TRBD1 as a possible D gene (5 bases). The CDR3 is made up of 17 amino acids. Germline V gene data show CDR1 as SGHTA and CDR2 as FQGNSA. Trimming cost V 1 base and J 1 base, with 16 bases left between them. The CDR3: CASSLVLFAQANTEAFF. CDR3 in DNA: TGTGCCAGCAGCTTAGTACTATTTGCACAGGCGAACACTGAAGCTTTCTTT.

The V gene is TRBV7-6, the J gene TRBJ1-1; tentative D call: TRBD1 (6 bases). CDR3 size: 17 residues. V was trimmed by 1 base and J by 4 bases, leaving 19 bases between them. Germline V gene sequence: CDR1 SGHVS, CDR2 FNYEAQ. CDR3 sequence reads: CASSLVSVRGMSTEAFF. The CDR3 region has the DNA TGTGCCAGCAGCTTAGTTTCGGTCAGGGGTATGAGCACTGAAGCTTTCTTT.